This T cell receptor beta chain emerged from a study of graft-versus-host responses after intestinal transplantation. About the study: Among the recipients, all got anti-thymocyte globulin induction and then tacrolimus and steroids for roughly three years. General study points: Ileal or blood samples showed some GvH clones first, and such clones were also found in recipient marrow. High graft-versus-host to host-versus-graft clonal ratios were found in allografts of patients who had graft-donor T cell macrochimerism.

Here immunoSEQ multiplex PCR was the method, and the copy in TCRdb shows in-frame clones only, minus some. Found here are about 19,000 clones, around nine tenths of them singletons; the top ten hold just under 9.5%. CDR1 and CDR2 (germline): SGHDT, YYEEEE. V was pared by 1 base and J by 3 bases, with 4 bases between. The CDR3 spans 12 residues. For this clone: Its antigen is not known.

The source material was PBMCs, sampled 230 to 240 days after intestinal transplant. The chain employs TRBV5-6 and TRBJ1-2; no definite D call. The source is a human patient who received an intestinal transplant, so some T cells may come from the graft donor. Here the CDR3 reads CASSLFYYGYTF. The CDR3 DNA is TGTGCCAGCAGCTTGTTTTACTATGGCTACACCTTC. Drawing the rest from reference TRBV5-6 and TRBJ1-2, the complete variable domain is DAGVTQSPTHLIKTRGQQVTLRCSPKSGHDTVSWYQQALGQGPQFIFQYYEEEERQRGNFPDRFSGHQFPNYSSELNVNALLLGDSALYLCASSLFYYGYTFGSGTRLTVV.